This TCR beta chain was profiled in a study of blood T cell repertoires in COVID-19. Study information: PBMCs, B-cell-depleted T cells, or T cells were the source of the cDNA or gDNA that made up the material.

Germline CDR1 and CDR2: MNHEY and SMNVEV (reference sequence). The V gene lost 1 base and the J gene lost 2 bases, with 8 bases spanning the gap. CDR3 length: 14 amino acids. Original processing notes: Using reference gene primer amplification, nucleated cell counts were estimated. Only in-frame clones appear in the TCRdb table, and some are missing; sequencing was by immunoSEQ multiplex PCR. Clone size and V and J calls were adopted from that table, with D and trimming inferred from the DNA. This sample has some 320,000 clones, with more than 75% found just once. Participants were aged roughly 18 to 90 years, lived in some 23 US areas, and enrolled virtually.

J is TRBJ1-1 and V is TRBV27; possible D gene TRBD1, 5 bases. The TCR was taken from a man between 60 and 70 years old who had recovered from COVID-19. Sequenced sample: PBMCs or T cells enriched from blood (not recorded which). CDR3 amino acids: CASSLYDRNTEAFF. The CDR3 DNA is TGTGCCAGCAGTTTATACGACAGAAACACTGAAGCTTTCTTT.